Below, 4 T cell receptor beta chains from the same sample are listed, as sequenced in a study of cytomegalovirus exposure and HLA in healthy donors. The PCR had 60 Vbeta and 13 Jbeta primers. TCRdb's copy holds only in-frame clones and misses some; the assay was immunoSEQ multiplex PCR. The repertoire holds roughly 90,000 clones, with over 80% as singletons. The specimen was PBMCs. These receptors were taken from a man between 18 and 29 years old in good health and CMV-seronegative.

This chain joins TRBV7-9 and TRBJ1-2; D ambiguous. V was pared by 8 bases and J by 5 bases, with 6 bases between. Per germline, CDR1 SEHNR and CDR2 FQNEAQ (reference sequence). The CDR3 extends over 10 amino acids. The CDR3 region has the DNA TGTGCCAGCGGAGAATATGGCTACACCTTC. The encoded protein is CASGEYGYTF.

The chain employs TRBV25-1 and TRBJ1-6; D is undetermined. This CDR3 comprises 15 residues. V lost 1 base to trimming and J lost 9 bases, with 13 bases between them. Germline V lookup: CDR1 MGHDK, CDR2 SYGVNS. The CDR3 region is CASSESGVFTSPLHF. In nucleotides, the CDR3 is TGTGCCAGCAGTGAATCCGGGGTTTTCACTTCACCCCTCCACTTT.

Written as DNA, the CDR3 is TGTGCCAGCAGTGATAGAACAGAATACTACGAGCAGTACTTC. Its translation is CASSDRTEYYEQYF. The gene calls are TRBV28 and TRBJ2-7; the D is unclear. This CDR3 has 14 amino acids. Germline V gene data show CDR1 as MDHEN and CDR2 as SYDVKM. Trimming left V 5 bases short and J 3 bases short, with 14 bases between.

This chain links TRBV7-2 with TRBJ2-4; D remains unclear. The V gene's germline CDR1 is SGHTA and CDR2 FQGNSA. The CDR3 loop spans 15 amino acids. The V end lost 2 bases, the J end lost 0 bases, and 8 bases lay between the germline ends. The CDR3 region has the DNA TGTGCCAGCAGCTTATTACAGCTAGCCAAAAACATTCAGTACTTC. It yields the protein CASSLLQLAKNIQYF.